This T cell receptor beta chain was sequenced in a study of post-analysis software for immune sequencing data (dated by TCRdb to between 2015 and 2017). Background on the whole study: Relapsing-remitting, secondary progressive and progressive-relapsing multiple sclerosis were recorded as disease courses, and subtype annotation was lacking for some patients. The patient repertoires were compared against about a dozen previously published healthy control repertoires obtained from donors aged roughly 6 to 25 years. A subset of samples was prepared in parallel using single-end sample barcoding, then pooled and co-amplified after Illumina adapter ligation.

Libraries were constructed by PCR. Sequencer: Illumina HiSeq 2500. To reduce PCR and sequencing biases, unique molecular identifiers were incorporated into the TCR beta cDNA libraries. Every 1 to 10 million input T cells yielded approximately 500,000 cDNA molecules, meaning each molecule approximated one T cell. The same protocol used for the earlier healthy control dataset was applied to prepare and sequence the patient libraries. Samples belonging to the same batch were prepared together, multiplexed and sequenced on a shared HiSeq lane. The source study handled its data this way. Raw barcoded reads were processed with MIGEC, discarding single-read molecular identifier groups before consensus assembly and CDR3 extraction. Clonotype tables were post-analysed with VDJtools, and diversity was normalized by down-sampling all datasets to the smallest sample size. Repertoire overlap clustering matched CDR3 amino acid but not nucleotide sequences to correct batch-related cross-sample contamination. The public reads were run again by TCRdb, first through fastp at Q25 and then through MiXCR, and only productive beta chains were kept. Each record represents a unique CDR3 protein, reported with the most common genes and DNA among its rows. TCRdb, rather than the study authors, made the V and J calls. The sample has about 820,000 distinct CDR3 sequences on record, roughly half of them singletons. The ten biggest clones cover 4.6% of the sample.

To demonstrate the VDJtools post-analysis software, the study profiled TCR beta repertoires from the peripheral blood of about a dozen young patients with multiple sclerosis. Multiple sclerosis patients were children and adolescents aged 6 to 15 years. The CDR3 spans 15 residues, from the cysteine through the phenylalanine. The sequence is cut down to CDR3 DNA, 45 bases in frame from base 1. The germline V gene (reference sequence) provides CDR1 DFQATT and CDR2 SNEGSKA. V ends up 3 bases short and J 8 bases short, with an unmatched junction base count of 11. On this clonotype: It has no known antigen specificity. No much larger clone is present one base from it, and per-base qualities are unavailable.

Study-level results and caveats: Strong co-clustering of samples prepared in the same batch was shown by direct clustering with F measure, prompting a batch-effect correction. Compared with controls, multiple sclerosis patients had significantly lower normalized Chao1 diversity, a finding suggesting substantial peripheral T-cell clonal expansion. The control group was slightly older than the multiple sclerosis patient group. Significantly higher frequencies in patients than in controls were found for about five TRBV segments, including TRBV5-6, TRBV5-1 and TRBV20-1.

Sequenced input: blood. This chain is built from TRBV20-1 and TRBJ2-3; 10 bases in the middle match TRBD2. This TCR came from a girl between 5 and 17 years old with multiple sclerosis. The DNA reads as follows: TGCAGTGCTAGGGCTAGCGGGAGACCGTATGGTACGCAGTATTTT. This gives the protein CSARASGRPYGTQYF.